Shown below are 2 T cell receptor beta chains from a single sample sequenced in a study of shared clonotypes between healthy human individuals. Libraries were prepared by immunoSEQ multiplex PCR; TCRdb keeps only in-frame clonotypes and omits some of them. The repertoire consists of about 2.2 million clones, with 93% occurring once and the leading ten covering 1.5% to 2%. Naive-designated CD8 cells lacked CD45RO, were positively enriched for CCR7, and omitted terminally differentiated effector memory CD45RA+ cells. Sequencing input: naive CD8+ T cells from PBMCs. The source of these receptors is a young man in good health. Some clones in this sample may be carry-over from other donors' samples.

This chain connects TRBV27 to TRBJ2-1; D uncertain. CDR3 size: 18 residues. Germline V CDR1 and CDR2: MNHEY, SMNVEV (reference sequence). Trimming pared 6 bases from V and 9 bases from J, leaving 30 bases between. CDR3 in amino acids: CASRSRTLQNRQSGEQFF. The CDR3 DNA sequence: TGTGCCAGCAGGTCTCGCACGCTTCAGAACAGACAATCGGGTGAGCAGTTCTTC.

About this clone itself: This sample includes further DNA sequences coding for the same CDR3. This rearrangement joins TRBV27 to TRBJ2-1; D is ambiguous. This CDR3 has 11 residues. Germline CDR1 MNHEY, CDR2 SMNVEV (reference sequence). Trimming left V 4 bases short and J 7 bases short, with 5 bases between. The CDR3: CASSWSNEQFF. The DNA for the CDR3 is TGTGCCAGCAGTTGGTCGAATGAGCAGTTCTTC.